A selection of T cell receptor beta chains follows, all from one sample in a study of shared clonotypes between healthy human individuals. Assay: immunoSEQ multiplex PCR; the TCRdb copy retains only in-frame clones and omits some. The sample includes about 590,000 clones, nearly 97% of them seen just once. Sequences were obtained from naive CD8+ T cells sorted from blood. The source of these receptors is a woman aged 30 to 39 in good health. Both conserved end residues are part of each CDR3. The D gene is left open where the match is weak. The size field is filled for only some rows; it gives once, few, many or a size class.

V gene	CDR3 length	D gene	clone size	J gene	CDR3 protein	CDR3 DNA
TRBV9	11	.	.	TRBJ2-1	CASSGRAEQFF	TGTGCCAGCAGCGGCAGGGCAGAGCAGTTCTTC
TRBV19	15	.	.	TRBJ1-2	CASSSSMEANYGYTF	TGTGCCAGTAGTTCCTCGATGGAAGCTAACTATGGCTACACCTTC
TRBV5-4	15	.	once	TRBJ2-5	CASSLVGAGEETQYF	TGTGCCAGCAGCTTGGTGGGAGCGGGTGAGGAGACCCAGTACTTC
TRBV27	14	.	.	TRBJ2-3	CASSLGISTDTQYF	TGTGCCAGCAGTCTAGGGATTTCCACAGATACGCAGTATTTT
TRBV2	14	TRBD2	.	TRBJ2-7	CASTRLAGVHEQYF	TGTGCCAGCACTAGACTAGCGGGTGTCCACGAGCAGTACTTC
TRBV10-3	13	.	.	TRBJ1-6	CAINAGDNSPLHF	TGTGCCATCAACGCAGGGGATAATTCACCCCTCCACTTT
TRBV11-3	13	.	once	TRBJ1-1	CASSRSVNTEAFF	TGTGCCAGCAGCCGATCAGTGAACACTGAAGCTTTCTTT
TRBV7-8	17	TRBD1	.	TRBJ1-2	CASSSDTLTGANYGYTF	TGTGCCAGCAGCTCTGATACTTTGACAGGGGCGAACTATGGCTACACCTTC
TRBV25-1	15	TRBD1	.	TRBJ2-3	CASSVGTGSFDTQYF	TGTGCCAGCAGTGTCGGGACAGGGAGTTTTGATACGCAGTATTTT
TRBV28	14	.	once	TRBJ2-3	CASRPGSNYGTQYF	TGTGCCAGCAGGCCCGGGTCAAATTACGGTACGCAGTATTTT
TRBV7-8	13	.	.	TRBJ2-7	CASSLAWKGEQYF	TGTGCCAGCAGCTTAGCATGGAAGGGCGAGCAGTACTTC
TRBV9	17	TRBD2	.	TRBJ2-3	CASSVATLAGTTDTQYF	TGTGCCAGCAGCGTAGCAACACTAGCGGGCACCACAGATACGCAGTATTTT
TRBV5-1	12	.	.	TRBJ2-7	CASSGDTYEQYF	TGCGCCAGCAGTGGAGACACCTACGAGCAGTACTTC
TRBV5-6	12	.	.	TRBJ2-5	CASQRGGETQYF	TGTGCCAGCCAAAGAGGCGGAGAGACCCAGTACTTC
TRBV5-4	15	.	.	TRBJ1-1	CASSRPGTGNTEAFF	TGTGCCAGCAGCCGTCCCGGGACGGGGAACACTGAAGCTTTCTTT
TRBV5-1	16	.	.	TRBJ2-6	CASSPGRYSGANVLTF	TGCGCCAGCAGCCCAGGACGGTACTCTGGGGCCAACGTCCTGACTTTC
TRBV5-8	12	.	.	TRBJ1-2	CASSLVVASYTF	TGTGCCAGCAGCTTGGTGGTTGCCTCATACACCTTC
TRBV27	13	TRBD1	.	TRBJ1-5	CASSDRGGQPQHF	TGTGCCAGCAGTGACAGGGGTGGCCAGCCCCAGCATTTT